This T cell receptor beta chain was identified during a study of blood T cells in healthy people across ages. Germline V lookup: CDR1 DFQATT, CDR2 SNEGSKA (reference sequence). CDR3 length equals 13 residues. A second roughly 6 to 11 cycle PCR used barcoded and J-beta primers. Each CDR3 protein gets one entry after TCRdb re-called the 5' RACE reads with MiXCR. The table lists 1.4 million to 1.5 million distinct CDR3 sequences, roughly 40% of them singletons. The draw of peripheral blood yielded around 10 milliliters from each donor. Broader study findings: No one knew whether donors had CMV, which possibly confounded expanded clonotype changes.

With regard to this clonotype: The target antigen is unknown. Its ends do not fully match the called genes, so a read error is possible.

The receptor was derived from a woman younger than 35 in good health. The chain carries TRBV20-1 and TRBJ2-1; 7 bases align to TRBD1. The sequenced sample was blood. The chain's CDR3 is CSASGTEGNERFF. The CDR3 nucleotides are TGCAGTGCTAGCGGGACAGAGGGGAATGAGCGGTTCTTC.